One T cell receptor beta chain is described in this entry. Expressed TCRB transcripts got sequenced, as all isolated RNA was reverse transcribed. Sequencing used immunoSEQ multiplex PCR; TCRdb keeps in-frame clones, though not all of them. The table has around 190,000 clones, about 12% seen once. There are 15 residues in the CDR3. After removal of 4 bases from V and 4 bases from J, the junction contained 9 bases not matched to a gene. Germline CDR1 reads SGHRS; CDR2 reads YFSETQ. The data were taken from a study of beta chain features in type 1 diabetes. The chain is built from TRBV5-1 and TRBJ2-3, with 7 bases matching TRBD2. The specimen sequenced was central memory CD4+ T cells from blood. The receptor was derived from a woman between 18 and 29 years old in good health. As DNA, the CDR3 is TGCGCCAGCAGCCTATTAGGGGACTACTCAGATACGCAGTATTTT. Encoded protein: CASSLLGDYSDTQYF.